The rows below give T cell receptor beta chains drawn from one sample of a study of Ad26.COV2.S vaccination and SARS-CoV-2 variants. Only in-frame clones appear in the TCRdb table, and some are missing; sequencing was by immunoSEQ multiplex PCR. Here the sample spans about half a million clones, roughly nine tenths being singletons. The sample here was peripheral blood, taken in a trial of Ad26.COV2.S vaccine versus placebo. These receptor sequences come from a person between 18 and 59 years old who received the Ad26.COV2.S COVID-19 vaccine or a placebo. Each CDR3 is given with its conserved first and last residue. The D gene is left open where the match is weak. Where a row states a size, it is once, few, many or the class of an expanded clone; other rows omit it.

abundance: .; v_gene: TRBV14; j_gene: TRBJ1-1; d_gene: .; CDR3nt: TGTGCCAGCAGCCAAGCTTGGAGCGGCACTGAAGCTTTCTTT; CDR3aa: CASSQAWSGTEAFF
abundance: .; v_gene: TRBV28; j_gene: TRBJ2-7; d_gene: .; CDR3nt: TGTGCCAGCAGGAGTGGCTCCTACGAGCAGTACTTC; CDR3aa: CASRSGSYEQYF
abundance: .; v_gene: TRBV30; j_gene: TRBJ2-7; d_gene: TRBD1; CDR3nt: TGTGCCTGGAGGAAACCAGGGGGCAACGAGCAGTACTTC; CDR3aa: CAWRKPGGNEQYF
abundance: .; v_gene: TRBV3-1/TRBV3-2; j_gene: TRBJ2-3; d_gene: TRBD2; CDR3nt: TGTGCCAGCAGCCAGCGGCTAGCGGGAGTCTCGCAGTATTTT; CDR3aa: CASSQRLAGVSQYF
abundance: .; v_gene: TRBV28; j_gene: TRBJ2-7; d_gene: TRBD1; CDR3nt: TGTGCCAGCAGTTCACCGGGACAGGGAACCTACGAGCAGTACTTC; CDR3aa: CASSSPGQGTYEQYF
abundance: .; v_gene: TRBV7-9; j_gene: TRBJ2-2; d_gene: TRBD1; CDR3nt: TGTGCCAGCAGCTTAGCAGGGACAGGGGGAACCGGGGAGCTGTTTTTT; CDR3aa: CASSLAGTGGTGELFF
abundance: .; v_gene: TRBV5-1; j_gene: TRBJ1-3; d_gene: .; CDR3nt: TGCGCCAGCAGCCCCCACGGAGGGAAAGGAAACACCATATATTTT; CDR3aa: CASSPHGGKGNTIYF
abundance: .; v_gene: TRBV9; j_gene: TRBJ2-1; d_gene: TRBD1; CDR3nt: TGTGCCAGCAGCGCCGCGGGACAGGGACAAAATGAGCAGTTCTTC; CDR3aa: CASSAAGQGQNEQFF
abundance: .; v_gene: TRBV3-1/TRBV3-2; j_gene: TRBJ2-7; d_gene: TRBD1; CDR3nt: TGTGCCAGCAGCCAAGATGGGACAGGGGCCTACGAGCAGTACTTC; CDR3aa: CASSQDGTGAYEQYF
abundance: few; v_gene: TRBV19; j_gene: TRBJ1-2; d_gene: .; CDR3nt: TGTGCCAGTAGTACCGCACTAGACAGGTTCGCCTATGGCTACACCTTC; CDR3aa: CASSTALDRFAYGYTF
abundance: .; v_gene: TRBV2; j_gene: TRBJ2-3; d_gene: .; CDR3nt: TGTGCCAGCAGTGATTCAGGAATCGTAGATACGCAGTATTTT; CDR3aa: CASSDSGIVDTQYF
abundance: .; v_gene: TRBV12-3/TRBV12-4; j_gene: TRBJ2-2; d_gene: .; CDR3nt: TGTGCCAGCAGAAGAAGCGGGGAGCTGTTTTTT; CDR3aa: CASRRSGELFF
abundance: .; v_gene: TRBV6-5; j_gene: TRBJ1-3; d_gene: TRBD1; CDR3nt: TGTGCCAGCAGGAACCAGGGGGCTGGAAACACCATATATTTT; CDR3aa: CASRNQGAGNTIYF
abundance: .; v_gene: TRBV19; j_gene: TRBJ1-5; d_gene: .; CDR3nt: TGTGCCAGTTCCCAGGGGTGGCAGCCCCAGCATTTT; CDR3aa: CASSQGWQPQHF
abundance: few; v_gene: TRBV4-1; j_gene: TRBJ2-2; d_gene: TRBD1; CDR3nt: TGCGCCAGCAGCCAAGATGTTATGGGGGACAGAAACACCGGGGAGCTGTTTTTT; CDR3aa: CASSQDVMGDRNTGELFF
abundance: few; v_gene: TRBV7-9; j_gene: TRBJ1-1; d_gene: .; CDR3nt: TGTGCCAGCGCTCTTGGGGGGAACACTGAAGCTTTCTTT; CDR3aa: CASALGGNTEAFF
abundance: .; v_gene: TRBV27; j_gene: TRBJ1-2; d_gene: .; CDR3nt: TGTGCCAGCAGTTTCTCGGGAACTGGCGGGGGAGATGGCTACACCTTC; CDR3aa: CASSFSGTGGGDGYTF
abundance: .; v_gene: TRBV19; j_gene: TRBJ1-1; d_gene: TRBD1; CDR3nt: TGTGCCAGTAGTCCCAGGACAGGGGGTAGAACTGAAGCTTTCTTT; CDR3aa: CASSPRTGGRTEAFF
abundance: .; v_gene: TRBV6-2/TRBV6-3; j_gene: TRBJ1-5; d_gene: .; CDR3nt: TGTGCCAGCAGTTTGACAGCTGGAAAACTGTTGCCCCAGCATTTT; CDR3aa: CASSLTAGKLLPQHF
abundance: .; v_gene: TRBV25-1; j_gene: TRBJ2-7; d_gene: .; CDR3nt: TGTGCCAGCAGTGAGCAACTAGCTACCCCCCACGAGCAGTACTTC; CDR3aa: CASSEQLATPHEQYF
abundance: .; v_gene: TRBV7-8; j_gene: TRBJ1-5; d_gene: .; CDR3nt: TGTGCCAGCAGCTTAGGGCAGGATCAGCCCCAGCATTTT; CDR3aa: CASSLGQDQPQHF
abundance: .; v_gene: TRBV21-1; j_gene: TRBJ2-7; d_gene: .; CDR3nt: TGTGCCAGCAGCAAACCGACAGGTACCCACGAGCAGTACTTC; CDR3aa: CASSKPTGTHEQYF
abundance: .; v_gene: TRBV13; j_gene: TRBJ2-2; d_gene: .; CDR3nt: TGTGCCAGCAGTCTGGGCCCTCTCACCGGGGAGCTGTTTTTT; CDR3aa: CASSLGPLTGELFF
abundance: .; v_gene: TRBV4-2; j_gene: TRBJ1-1; d_gene: .; CDR3nt: TGTGCCAGCGAGCCGGGGGGCTTGAACACTGAAGCTTTCTTT; CDR3aa: CASEPGGLNTEAFF
abundance: .; v_gene: TRBV15; j_gene: TRBJ1-6; d_gene: .; CDR3nt: TGTGCCACCAGCGCGCAAGGGGTTGGGCTCTCTTCACCCCTCCACTTT; CDR3aa: CATSAQGVGLSSPLHF
abundance: .; v_gene: TRBV6-6; j_gene: TRBJ1-2; d_gene: TRBD1; CDR3nt: TGTGCCAGCAGTTTAGACAGGGACTATGGCTACACCTTC; CDR3aa: CASSLDRDYGYTF
abundance: .; v_gene: TRBV5-8; j_gene: TRBJ2-1; d_gene: .; CDR3nt: TGTGCCAGCAGCTTGGTTCTAGCGCGCAACAATGAGCAGTTCTTC; CDR3aa: CASSLVLARNNEQFF
abundance: .; v_gene: TRBV5-1; j_gene: TRBJ1-6; d_gene: TRBD1; CDR3nt: TGCGCCAGCAGCTCCGGACAGGAGGGTCCCTATAATTCACCCCTCCACTTT; CDR3aa: CASSSGQEGPYNSPLHF
abundance: .; v_gene: TRBV12-3/TRBV12-4; j_gene: TRBJ1-2; d_gene: .; CDR3nt: TGTGCCAGCAGTTTTGGGGGGACCTATGGCTACACCTTC; CDR3aa: CASSFGGTYGYTF
abundance: .; v_gene: TRBV14; j_gene: TRBJ2-5; d_gene: TRBD1; CDR3nt: TGTGCCAGCAGCCCCCATCGGGGGACAGGGGGCTTAACCCAGTACTTC; CDR3aa: CASSPHRGTGGLTQYF
abundance: once; v_gene: TRBV5-1; j_gene: TRBJ1-2; d_gene: TRBD1; CDR3nt: TGCGCCAGCAGCCCCTCGACAGGGCACTATGGCTACACCTTC; CDR3aa: CASSPSTGHYGYTF
abundance: once; v_gene: TRBV5-1; j_gene: TRBJ1-1; d_gene: .; CDR3nt: TGCGCCAGCAGCTTTGCACAAAACACTGAAGCTTTCTTT; CDR3aa: CASSFAQNTEAFF
abundance: .; v_gene: TRBV29-1; j_gene: TRBJ2-7; d_gene: .; CDR3nt: TGCAGCGTTGAATTACGGGGCACCCGGTTGGACTACGAGCAGTACTTC; CDR3aa: CSVELRGTRLDYEQYF
abundance: .; v_gene: TRBV11-2; j_gene: TRBJ2-7; d_gene: TRBD2; CDR3nt: TGTGCCAGCAGCTTAACGAGGACTAGCGGATACGAGCAGTACTTC; CDR3aa: CASSLTRTSGYEQYF
abundance: .; v_gene: TRBV7-6; j_gene: TRBJ1-5; d_gene: TRBD1; CDR3nt: TGTGCCAGCAGCCTTTCGACAGGGCTCAATCAGCCCCAGCATTTT; CDR3aa: CASSLSTGLNQPQHF
abundance: .; v_gene: TRBV14; j_gene: TRBJ2-5; d_gene: TRBD1; CDR3nt: TGTGCCAGCAGCCAAGCGACAGGGAGATGGGAGACCCAGTACTTC; CDR3aa: CASSQATGRWETQYF
abundance: .; v_gene: TRBV29-1; j_gene: TRBJ2-1; d_gene: TRBD1; CDR3nt: TGCAGCGTTGAGCAGGTCCCGGGACAGGGGCTCAATGAGCAGTTCTTC; CDR3aa: CSVEQVPGQGLNEQFF
abundance: once; v_gene: TRBV7-6; j_gene: TRBJ1-1; d_gene: .; CDR3nt: TGTGCCAGCAGATCAACTCCATCTTTGAACACTGAAGCTTTCTTT; CDR3aa: CASRSTPSLNTEAFF
abundance: .; v_gene: TRBV7-3; j_gene: TRBJ2-2; d_gene: .; CDR3nt: TGTGCCAGCAGCTTTAGGGCGAACACCGGGGAGCTGTTTTTT; CDR3aa: CASSFRANTGELFF
abundance: .; v_gene: TRBV6-2/TRBV6-3; j_gene: TRBJ2-6; d_gene: TRBD1; CDR3nt: TGTGCCAGCAGCACCCGACAGGGATTCGCTGGGGCCAACGTCCTGACTTTC; CDR3aa: CASSTRQGFAGANVLTF
abundance: .; v_gene: TRBV10-2; j_gene: TRBJ1-1; d_gene: .; CDR3nt: TGCGCCAGCATGGCCGGGCCGAACACTGAAGCTTTCTTT; CDR3aa: CASMAGPNTEAFF
abundance: .; v_gene: TRBV19; j_gene: TRBJ1-2; d_gene: .; CDR3nt: TGTGCCAGTAGTATCACAGGGAGTGATGGCTACACCTTC; CDR3aa: CASSITGSDGYTF
abundance: once; v_gene: TRBV9; j_gene: TRBJ1-4; d_gene: .; CDR3nt: TGTGCCAGCAGCGTAGCTAAGGGGGGTGAAGTCGAAAAACTGTTTTTT; CDR3aa: CASSVAKGGEVEKLFF
abundance: .; v_gene: TRBV24-1; j_gene: TRBJ2-7; d_gene: .; CDR3nt: TGTGCCACCAGTGATTTGACCGGCGAGCAGTACTTC; CDR3aa: CATSDLTGEQYF
abundance: .; v_gene: TRBV24-1; j_gene: TRBJ2-2; d_gene: TRBD1; CDR3nt: TGTGCCACCAGTGATGAGGGGGCAGGCGGGGAGCTGTTTTTT; CDR3aa: CATSDEGAGGELFF
abundance: .; v_gene: TRBV7-9; j_gene: TRBJ1-5; d_gene: .; CDR3nt: TGTGCCAGCAGCTCGACCGTTGGGGCAGTGTTTAGCAATCAGCCCCAGCATTTT; CDR3aa: CASSSTVGAVFSNQPQHF
abundance: .; v_gene: TRBV6-1; j_gene: TRBJ1-5; d_gene: TRBD1; CDR3nt: TGTGCCAGCAGTGAACAGGACAGGGGGAATCAGCCCCAGCATTTT; CDR3aa: CASSEQDRGNQPQHF
abundance: .; v_gene: TRBV5-6; j_gene: TRBJ2-1; d_gene: .; CDR3nt: TGTGCCAGCAGCTTGTGGAGGTTACGGGGGAATGAGCAGTTCTTC; CDR3aa: CASSLWRLRGNEQFF